This record concerns one TCR beta chain sequence. The antigen remains undetermined. This entry comes from a study of T cells after yellow fever vaccination. Study-wide findings and caveats: Abundant bulk-derived clonotypes could contaminate FACS-sorted repertoires. Most clones from primary vaccination were detected again post-booster (roughly 96% CD4, roughly 85% CD8).

Losses at the gene ends were 6 bases for V and 4 bases for J; bases not matched to a gene: 10. The CDR3 contains 15 residues. Germline V gene sequence: CDR1 SGHTA, CDR2 FQGTGA. For TCR, cDNA came from 5'RACE template switching, which added a universal primer site and UMIs. TCRdb re-derived calls from the 5' RACE reads in MiXCR, one entry per CDR3 protein. The data contain about 510,000 distinct CDR3 sequences, around a fifth of them seen just once; the ten biggest clones take up about a sixth. The TCR sequence derives from a young man who received the YFV17D yellow fever vaccine. Material: PBMCs, obtained more than 20 days after the first yellow fever vaccination. This rearrangement joins TRBV7-3 to TRBJ2-3; TRBD2 agrees at 7 bases. The CDR3 is CASRLQRGSADTQYF. The CDR3 nucleotides read TGTGCCAGCAGGTTACAGCGGGGTTCGGCAGATACGCAGTATTTT.